Listed here is a single T cell receptor beta chain. Assay used: immunoSEQ multiplex PCR; TCRdb lists only in-frame clones, some missing. The table includes about 74,000 clones, about 86% detected once. This CDR3 has 15 amino acids. Trimming took 5 bases from V and 2 from J, leaving 15 bases between them. Per germline, CDR1 SGHVS and CDR2 FNYEAQ. This entry comes from a study of OX40 agonist ivuxolimab in advanced cancers. The chain couples TRBV7-6 to TRBJ1-2, with D maybe TRBD1 (6 bases). The TCR originated in an adult with an advanced solid tumor such as melanoma, head and neck, liver or kidney cancer. Material: CD4+ or CD8+ T cells sorted from blood, obtained in a trial of the OX40 agonist ivuxolimab. This CDR3 is CASSPNGGSNYGYTF. CDR3 bases: TGTGCCAGCAGCCCTAACGGGGGCTCCAACTATGGCTACACCTTC. Full variable domain (rest looked up from reference TRBV7-6 and TRBJ1-2): GAGVSQSPRYKVTKRGQDVALRCDPISGHVSLYWYRQALGQGPEFLTYFNYEAQQDKSGLPNDRFSAERPEGSISTLTIQRTEQRDSAMYRCASSPNGGSNYGYTFGSGTRLTVV.